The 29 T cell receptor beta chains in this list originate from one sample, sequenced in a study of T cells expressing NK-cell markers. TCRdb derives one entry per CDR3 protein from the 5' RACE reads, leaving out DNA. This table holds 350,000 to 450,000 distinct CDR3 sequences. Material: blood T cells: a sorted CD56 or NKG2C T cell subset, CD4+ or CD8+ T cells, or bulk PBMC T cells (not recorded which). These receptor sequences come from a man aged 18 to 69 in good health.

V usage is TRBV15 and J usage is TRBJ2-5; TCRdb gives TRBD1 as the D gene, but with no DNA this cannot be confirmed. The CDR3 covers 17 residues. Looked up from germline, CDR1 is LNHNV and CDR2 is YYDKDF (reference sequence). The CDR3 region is CATSRDLHRGTQETQYF.

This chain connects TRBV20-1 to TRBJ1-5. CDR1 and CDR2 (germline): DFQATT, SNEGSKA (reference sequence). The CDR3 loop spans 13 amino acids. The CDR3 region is CSAREPGRGPQHF.

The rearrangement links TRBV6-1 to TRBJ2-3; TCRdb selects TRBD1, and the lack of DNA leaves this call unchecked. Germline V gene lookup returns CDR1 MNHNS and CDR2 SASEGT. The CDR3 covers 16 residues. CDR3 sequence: CASSPDGGTLTDTQYF.

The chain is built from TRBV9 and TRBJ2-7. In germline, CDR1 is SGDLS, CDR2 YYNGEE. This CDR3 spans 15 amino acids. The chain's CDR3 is CASSVASVSSYEQYF.

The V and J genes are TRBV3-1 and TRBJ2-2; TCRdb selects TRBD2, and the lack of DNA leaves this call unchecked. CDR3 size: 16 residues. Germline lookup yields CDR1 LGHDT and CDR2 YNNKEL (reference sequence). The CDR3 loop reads CASSPLMAGGTGELFF.

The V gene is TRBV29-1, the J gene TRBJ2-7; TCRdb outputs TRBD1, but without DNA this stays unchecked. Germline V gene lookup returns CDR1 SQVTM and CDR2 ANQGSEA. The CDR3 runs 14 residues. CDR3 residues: CSVFSGPSSYEQYF.

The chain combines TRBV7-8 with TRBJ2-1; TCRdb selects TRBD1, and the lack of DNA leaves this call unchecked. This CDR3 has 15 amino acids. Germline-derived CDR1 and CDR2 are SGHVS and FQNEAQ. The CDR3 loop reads CASSGFRTAYNEQFF.

The CDR3 sequence: CASSEGGPYEQYF. This sequence joins TRBV7-3 and TRBJ2-7; TCRdb reports TRBD1, a call that lacks DNA to check it against. In germline, CDR1 is SGHTA, CDR2 FQGTGA. This CDR3 has 13 amino acids. Based on the CDR3 plus reference TRBV7-3 and TRBJ2-7, the full variable domain is GAGVSQTPSNKVTEKGKYVELRCDPISGHTALYWYRQSLGQGPEFLIYFQGTGAADDSGLPNDRFFAVRPEGSVSTLKIQRTERGDSAVYLCASSEGGPYEQYFGPGTRLTVT.

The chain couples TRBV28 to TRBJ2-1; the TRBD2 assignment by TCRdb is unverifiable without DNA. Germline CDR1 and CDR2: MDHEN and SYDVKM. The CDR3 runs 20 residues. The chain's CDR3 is CASSPTPGQRSGGSYNEQFF.

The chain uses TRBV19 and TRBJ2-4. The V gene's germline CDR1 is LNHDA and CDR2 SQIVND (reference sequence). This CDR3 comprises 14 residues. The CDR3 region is CASSIRQTKNIQYF.

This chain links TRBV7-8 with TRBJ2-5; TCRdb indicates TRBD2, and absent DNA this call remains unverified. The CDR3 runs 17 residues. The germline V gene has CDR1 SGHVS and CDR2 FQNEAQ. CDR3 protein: CASSLTLSGRRQETQYF.

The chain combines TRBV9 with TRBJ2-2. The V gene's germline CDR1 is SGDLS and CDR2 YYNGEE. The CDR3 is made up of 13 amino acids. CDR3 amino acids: CASSVTPAGELFF.

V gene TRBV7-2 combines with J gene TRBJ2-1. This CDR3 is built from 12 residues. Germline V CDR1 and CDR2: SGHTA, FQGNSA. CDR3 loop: CASSPKHSEQFF.

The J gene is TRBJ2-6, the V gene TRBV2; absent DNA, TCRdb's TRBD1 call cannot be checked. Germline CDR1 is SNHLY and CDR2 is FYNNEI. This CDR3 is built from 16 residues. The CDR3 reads CASGGSPHSGANVLTF.

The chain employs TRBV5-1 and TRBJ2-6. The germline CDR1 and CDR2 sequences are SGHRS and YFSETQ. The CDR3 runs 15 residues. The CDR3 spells CASGKTDSGANVLTF.

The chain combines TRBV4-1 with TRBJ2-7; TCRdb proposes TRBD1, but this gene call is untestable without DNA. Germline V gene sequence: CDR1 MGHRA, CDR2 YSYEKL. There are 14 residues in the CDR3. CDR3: CASSRTGEAYEQYF.

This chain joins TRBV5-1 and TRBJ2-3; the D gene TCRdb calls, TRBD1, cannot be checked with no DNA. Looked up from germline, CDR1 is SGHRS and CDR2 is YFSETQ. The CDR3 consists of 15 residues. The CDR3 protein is CASSSAGVRADTQYF. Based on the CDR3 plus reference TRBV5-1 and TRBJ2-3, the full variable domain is KAGVTQTPRYLIKTRGQQVTLSCSPISGHRSVSWYQQTPGQGLQFLFEYFSETQRNKGNFPGRFSGRQFSNSRSEMNVSTLELGDSALYLCASSSAGVRADTQYFGPGTRLTVL.

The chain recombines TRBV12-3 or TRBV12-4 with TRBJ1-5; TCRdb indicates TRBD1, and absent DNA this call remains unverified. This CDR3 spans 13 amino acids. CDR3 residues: CASRTGSAQPQHF.

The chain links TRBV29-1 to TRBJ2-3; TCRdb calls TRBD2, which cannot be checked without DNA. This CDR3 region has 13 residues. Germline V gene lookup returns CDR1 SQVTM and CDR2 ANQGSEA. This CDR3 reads CSGTSTSTDTQYF.

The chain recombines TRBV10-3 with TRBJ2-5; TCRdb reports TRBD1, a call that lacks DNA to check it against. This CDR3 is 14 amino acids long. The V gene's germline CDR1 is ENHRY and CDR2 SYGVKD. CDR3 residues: CAISGTGTEETQYF.

CDR3 residues: CASSPNLAGGPHF. The chain links TRBV18 to TRBJ2-7; TCRdb's D call of TRBD2 is untestable without DNA. The CDR3 loop spans 13 amino acids. Germline CDR1 is KGHSH and CDR2 is LQKENI.

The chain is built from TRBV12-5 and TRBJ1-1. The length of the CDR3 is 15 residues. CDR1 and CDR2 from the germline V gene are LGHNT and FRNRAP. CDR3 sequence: CASGLVQGSTTEAFF.

CDR3: CASSGGSDPTETQYF. The chain combines TRBV9 with TRBJ2-5; TCRdb names TRBD2, which stays unverified in the absence of DNA. Per germline, CDR1 SGDLS and CDR2 YYNGEE. This CDR3 has 15 residues.

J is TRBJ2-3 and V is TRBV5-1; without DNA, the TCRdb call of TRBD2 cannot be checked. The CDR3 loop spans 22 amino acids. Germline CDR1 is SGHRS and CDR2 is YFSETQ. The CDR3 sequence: CASSFVTGQISSGGLRTDTQYF.

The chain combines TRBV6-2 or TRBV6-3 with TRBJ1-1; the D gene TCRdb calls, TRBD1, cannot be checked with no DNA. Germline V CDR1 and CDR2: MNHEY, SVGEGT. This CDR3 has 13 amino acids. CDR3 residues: CASRQRGGTEAFF.

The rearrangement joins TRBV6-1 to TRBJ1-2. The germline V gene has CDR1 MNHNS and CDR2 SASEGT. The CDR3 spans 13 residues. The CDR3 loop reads CASSKANNYGYTF.

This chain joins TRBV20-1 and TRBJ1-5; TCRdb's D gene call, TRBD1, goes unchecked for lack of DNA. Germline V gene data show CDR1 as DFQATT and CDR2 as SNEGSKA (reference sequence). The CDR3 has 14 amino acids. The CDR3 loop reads CSARRGQGSQPQHF.

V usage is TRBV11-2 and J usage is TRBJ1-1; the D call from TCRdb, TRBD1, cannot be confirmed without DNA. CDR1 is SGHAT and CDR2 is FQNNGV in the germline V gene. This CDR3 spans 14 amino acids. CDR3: CASSFPGLGTEAFF.

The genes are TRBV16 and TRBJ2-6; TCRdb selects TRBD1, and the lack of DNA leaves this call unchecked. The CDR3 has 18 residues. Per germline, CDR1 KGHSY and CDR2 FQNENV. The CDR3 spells CASSQLQGIRSGANVLTF.